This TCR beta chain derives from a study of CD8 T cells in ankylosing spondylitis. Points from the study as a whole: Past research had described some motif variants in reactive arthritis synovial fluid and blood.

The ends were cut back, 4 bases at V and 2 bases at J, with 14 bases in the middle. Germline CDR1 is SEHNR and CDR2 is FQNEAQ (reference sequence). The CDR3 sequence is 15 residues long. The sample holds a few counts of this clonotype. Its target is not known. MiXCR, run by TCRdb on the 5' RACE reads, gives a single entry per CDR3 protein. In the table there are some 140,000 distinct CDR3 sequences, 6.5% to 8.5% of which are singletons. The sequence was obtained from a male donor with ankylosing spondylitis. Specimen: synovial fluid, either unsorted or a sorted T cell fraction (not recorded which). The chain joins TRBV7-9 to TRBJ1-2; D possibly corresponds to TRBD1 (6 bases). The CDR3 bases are TGTGCCAGCAGCTCCAAGGACAGATCCAACTATGGCTACACCTTC. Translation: CASSSKDRSNYGYTF.